This T cell receptor beta chain was sequenced for a study of T cell responses to AZD1222 COVID-19 vaccine. Findings and limits, study-wide: Regions 160-218 and 743-854 dominated among vaccine-associated CD4 TCRs spanning spike.

Concerning this clone itself: Its antigen is unidentified.

TCRdb's copy holds only in-frame clones and misses some; the assay was immunoSEQ multiplex PCR. The sample carries 150,000 or so clones, 88% recorded once. The CDR3 length is 15 residues. Trimming removed 1 base from V and 4 bases from J; junction bases left unmatched: 3. Germline-derived CDR1 and CDR2 are MNHNS and SASEGT. The sequence was collected from an adult in good health. This chain connects TRBV6-1 to TRBJ2-3, with TRBD2 matching over 9 bases. The specimen comprised peripheral blood, sampled on day 0 of AZD1222 vaccination. This chain's CDR3 is CASSEEGGGADTQYF. In DNA, the CDR3 is TGTGCCAGCAGTGAAGAGGGCGGGGGGGCAGATACGCAGTATTTT.